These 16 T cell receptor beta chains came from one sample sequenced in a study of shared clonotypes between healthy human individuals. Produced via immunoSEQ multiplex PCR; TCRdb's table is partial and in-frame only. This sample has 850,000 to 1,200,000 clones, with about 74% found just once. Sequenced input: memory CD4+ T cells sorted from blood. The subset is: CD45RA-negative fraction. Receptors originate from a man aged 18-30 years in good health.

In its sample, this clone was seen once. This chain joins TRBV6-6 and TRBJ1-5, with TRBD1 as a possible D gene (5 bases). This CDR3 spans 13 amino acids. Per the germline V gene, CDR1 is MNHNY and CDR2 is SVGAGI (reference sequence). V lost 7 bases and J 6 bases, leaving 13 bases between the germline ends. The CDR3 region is CASIGQRGQPQHF. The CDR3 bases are TGTGCCAGCATCGGGCAGAGGGGTCAGCCCCAGCATTTT.

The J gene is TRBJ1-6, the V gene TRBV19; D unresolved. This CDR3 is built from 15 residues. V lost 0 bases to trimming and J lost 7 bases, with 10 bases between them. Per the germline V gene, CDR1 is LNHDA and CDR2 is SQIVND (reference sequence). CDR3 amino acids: CASSIDPRGNSPLHF. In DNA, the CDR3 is TGTGCCAGTAGTATAGATCCTAGAGGCAATTCACCCCTCCACTTT.

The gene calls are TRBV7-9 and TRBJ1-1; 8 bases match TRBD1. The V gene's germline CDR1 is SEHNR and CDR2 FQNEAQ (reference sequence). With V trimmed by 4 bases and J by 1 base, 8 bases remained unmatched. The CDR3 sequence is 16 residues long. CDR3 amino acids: CASSYLPGQGNTEAFF. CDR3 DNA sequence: TGTGCCAGCAGCTATCTTCCCGGACAGGGGAACACTGAAGCTTTCTTT.

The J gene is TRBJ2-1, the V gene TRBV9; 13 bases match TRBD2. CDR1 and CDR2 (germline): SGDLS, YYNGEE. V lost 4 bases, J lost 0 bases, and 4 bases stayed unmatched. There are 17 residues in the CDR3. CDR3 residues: CASSSRTSGSSYNEQFF. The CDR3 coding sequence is TGTGCCAGCAGCTCCAGGACTAGCGGGAGCTCCTACAATGAGCAGTTCTTC.

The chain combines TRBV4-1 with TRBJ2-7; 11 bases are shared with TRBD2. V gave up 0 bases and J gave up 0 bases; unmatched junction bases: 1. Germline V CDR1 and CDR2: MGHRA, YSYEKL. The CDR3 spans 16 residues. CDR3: CASSQDLAGGSYEQYF. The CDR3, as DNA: TGCGCCAGCAGCCAAGACCTAGCGGGGGGCTCCTACGAGCAGTACTTC.

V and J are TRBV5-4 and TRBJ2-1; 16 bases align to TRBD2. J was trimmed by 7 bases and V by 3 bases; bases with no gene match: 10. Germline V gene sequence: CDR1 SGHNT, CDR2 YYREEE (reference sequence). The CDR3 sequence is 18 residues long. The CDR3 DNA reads TGTGCCAGCAGCTCGGGGACTAGCGGGAGGGCCCTCGGGAATGAGCAGTTCTTC. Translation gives CASSSGTSGRALGNEQFF.

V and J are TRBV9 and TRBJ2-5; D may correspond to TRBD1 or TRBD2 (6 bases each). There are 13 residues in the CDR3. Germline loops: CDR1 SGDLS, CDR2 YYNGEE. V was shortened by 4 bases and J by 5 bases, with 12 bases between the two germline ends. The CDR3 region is CASSRGVVETQYF. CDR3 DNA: TGTGCCAGCAGCAGGGGGGTGGTGGAGACCCAGTACTTC.

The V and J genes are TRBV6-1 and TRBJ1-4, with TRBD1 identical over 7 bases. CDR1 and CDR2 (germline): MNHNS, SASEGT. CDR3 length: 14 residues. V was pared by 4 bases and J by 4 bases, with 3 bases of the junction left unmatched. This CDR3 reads CASSATGLNEKLFF. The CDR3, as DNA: TGTGCCAGCAGTGCGACAGGGCTTAATGAAAAACTGTTTTTT.

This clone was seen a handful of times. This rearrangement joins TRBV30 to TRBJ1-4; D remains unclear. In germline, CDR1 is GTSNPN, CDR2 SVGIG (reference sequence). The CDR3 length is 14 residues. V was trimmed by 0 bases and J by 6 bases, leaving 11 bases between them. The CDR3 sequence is CAWSVNRKDEKLFF. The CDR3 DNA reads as TGTGCCTGGAGTGTTAATAGGAAGGATGAAAAACTGTTTTTT.

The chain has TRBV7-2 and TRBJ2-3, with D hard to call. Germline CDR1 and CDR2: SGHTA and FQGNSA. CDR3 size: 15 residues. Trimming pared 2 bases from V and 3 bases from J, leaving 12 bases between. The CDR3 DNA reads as TGTGCCAGCAGCTTAAGCGACTTGAGGACAGATACGCAGTATTTT. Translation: CASSLSDLRTDTQYF.

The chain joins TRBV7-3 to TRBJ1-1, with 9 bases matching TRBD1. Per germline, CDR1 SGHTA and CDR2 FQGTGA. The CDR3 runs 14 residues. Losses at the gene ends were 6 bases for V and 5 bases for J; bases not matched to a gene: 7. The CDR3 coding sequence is TGTGCCAGCAGTGCCGGGACAGGGCTTACTGAAGCTTTCTTT. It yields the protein CASSAGTGLTEAFF.

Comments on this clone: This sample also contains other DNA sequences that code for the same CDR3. For the CDR3, the DNA is TGTGCCAGCAGTTACCCCGGGACAGATACGCAGTATTTT. This gives the protein CASSYPGTDTQYF. V and J are TRBV6-5 and TRBJ2-3; D ambiguous. The length of the CDR3 is 13 residues. Between the trimmed V and J ends, which lost 2 bases and 3 bases, there was a span of 6 bases. CDR1 is MNHEY, CDR2 SVGAGI, per germline.

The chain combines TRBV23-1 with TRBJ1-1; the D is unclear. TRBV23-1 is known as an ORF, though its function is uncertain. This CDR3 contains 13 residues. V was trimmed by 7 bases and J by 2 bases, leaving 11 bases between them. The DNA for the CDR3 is TGCGCCAGCAACCGGACCAGTAACACTGAAGCTTTCTTT. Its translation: CASNRTSNTEAFF.

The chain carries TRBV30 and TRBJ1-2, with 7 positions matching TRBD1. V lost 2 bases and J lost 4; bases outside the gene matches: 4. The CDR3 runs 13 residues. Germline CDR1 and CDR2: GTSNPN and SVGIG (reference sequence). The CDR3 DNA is TGTGCCTGGAGTCCCACAGGGGCCTATGGCTACACCTTC. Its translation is CAWSPTGAYGYTF.

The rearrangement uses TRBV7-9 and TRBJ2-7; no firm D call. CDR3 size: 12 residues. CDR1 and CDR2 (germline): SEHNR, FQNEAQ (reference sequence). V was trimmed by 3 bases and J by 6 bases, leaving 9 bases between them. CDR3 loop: CASSFAPLEQYF. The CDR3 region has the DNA TGTGCCAGCAGCTTCGCCCCCCTCGAGCAGTACTTC.

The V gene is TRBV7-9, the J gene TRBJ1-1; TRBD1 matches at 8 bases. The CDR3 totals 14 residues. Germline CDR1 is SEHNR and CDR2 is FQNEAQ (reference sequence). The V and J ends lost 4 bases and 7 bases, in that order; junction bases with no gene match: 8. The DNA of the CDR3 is TGTGCCAGCAGCTCGGACAGGGAGAGGGTTGAAGCTTTCTTT. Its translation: CASSSDRERVEAFF.